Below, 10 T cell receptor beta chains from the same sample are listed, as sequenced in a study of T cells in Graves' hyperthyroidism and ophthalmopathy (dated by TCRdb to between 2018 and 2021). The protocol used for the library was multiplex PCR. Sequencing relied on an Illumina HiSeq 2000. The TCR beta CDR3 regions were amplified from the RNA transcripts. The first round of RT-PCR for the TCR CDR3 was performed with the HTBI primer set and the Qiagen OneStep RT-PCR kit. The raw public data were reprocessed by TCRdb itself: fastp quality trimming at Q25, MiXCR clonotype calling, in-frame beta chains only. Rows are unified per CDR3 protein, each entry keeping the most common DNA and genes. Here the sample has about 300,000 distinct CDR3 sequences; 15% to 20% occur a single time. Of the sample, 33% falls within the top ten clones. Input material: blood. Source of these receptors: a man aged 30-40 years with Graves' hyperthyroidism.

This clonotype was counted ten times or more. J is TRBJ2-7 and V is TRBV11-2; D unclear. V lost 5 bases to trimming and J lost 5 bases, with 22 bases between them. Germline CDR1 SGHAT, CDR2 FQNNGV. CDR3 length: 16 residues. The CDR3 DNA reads TGTGCCAGCAGCCAAGACCGGGCCTCAACCTTCCACGAGCAGTACTTC. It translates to CASSQDRASTFHEQYF. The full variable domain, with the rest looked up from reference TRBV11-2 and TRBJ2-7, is EAGVAQSPRYKIIEKRQSVAFWCNPISGHATLYWYQQILGQGPKLLIQFQNNGVVDDSQLPKDRFSAERLKGVDSTLKIQPAKLEDSAVYLCASSQDRASTFHEQYFGPGTRLTVT.

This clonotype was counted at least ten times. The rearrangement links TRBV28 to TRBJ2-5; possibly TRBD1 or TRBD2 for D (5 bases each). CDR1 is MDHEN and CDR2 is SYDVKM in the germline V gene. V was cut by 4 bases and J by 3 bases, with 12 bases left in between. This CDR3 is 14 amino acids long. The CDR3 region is CASSSGTRKETQYF. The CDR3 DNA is TGTGCCAGCAGTTCCGGGACCAGAAAAGAGACCCAGTACTTC.

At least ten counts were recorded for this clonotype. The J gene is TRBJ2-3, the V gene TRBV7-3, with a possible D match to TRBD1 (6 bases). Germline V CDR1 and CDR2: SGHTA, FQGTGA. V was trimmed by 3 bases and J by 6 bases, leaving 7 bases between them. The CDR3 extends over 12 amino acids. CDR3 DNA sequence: TGTGCCAGCAGCTTTCAGGGGGATACGCAGTATTTT. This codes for CASSFQGDTQYF.

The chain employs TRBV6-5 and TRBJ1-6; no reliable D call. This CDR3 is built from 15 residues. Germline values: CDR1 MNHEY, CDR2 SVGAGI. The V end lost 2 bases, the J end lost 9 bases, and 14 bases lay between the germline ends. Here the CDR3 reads CASSYRSSRSSPLHF. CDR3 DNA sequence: TGTGCCAGCAGTTACCGCTCCTCCAGGAGTTCACCCCTCCACTTT.

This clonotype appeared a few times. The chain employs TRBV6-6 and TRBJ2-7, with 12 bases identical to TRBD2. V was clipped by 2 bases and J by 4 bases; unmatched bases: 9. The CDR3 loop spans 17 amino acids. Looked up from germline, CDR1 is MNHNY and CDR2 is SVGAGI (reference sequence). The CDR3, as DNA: TGTGCCAGCAGTTACGGCCCCCCCGGGACTAGCGGGTACGAGCAGTACTTC. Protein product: CASSYGPPGTSGYEQYF.

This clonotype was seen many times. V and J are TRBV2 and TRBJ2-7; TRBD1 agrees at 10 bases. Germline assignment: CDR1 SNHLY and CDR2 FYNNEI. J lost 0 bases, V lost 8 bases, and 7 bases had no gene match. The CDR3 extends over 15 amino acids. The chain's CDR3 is CASAPGQGSSYEQYF. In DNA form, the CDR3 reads TGTGCCAGCGCCCCGGGACAGGGGTCCTCCTACGAGCAGTACTTC.

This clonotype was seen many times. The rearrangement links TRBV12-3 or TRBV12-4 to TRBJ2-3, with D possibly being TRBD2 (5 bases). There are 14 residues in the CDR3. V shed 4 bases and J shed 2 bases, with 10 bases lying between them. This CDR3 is CASSSGKPTDTQYF. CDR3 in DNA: TGTGCCAGCAGTTCCGGGAAGCCCACAGATACGCAGTATTTT.

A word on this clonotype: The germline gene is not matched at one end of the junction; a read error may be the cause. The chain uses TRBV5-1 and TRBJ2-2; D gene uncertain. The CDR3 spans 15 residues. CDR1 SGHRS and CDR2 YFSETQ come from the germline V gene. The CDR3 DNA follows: TGCGCCAGCAGCTTGGGGGCAGTAAACACCCGGGAGCTGTTTTTT. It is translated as CASSLGAVNTRELFF. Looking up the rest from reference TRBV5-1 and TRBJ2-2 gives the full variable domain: KAGVTQTPRYLIKTRGQQVTLSCSPISGHRSVSWYQQTPGQGLQFLFEYFSETQRNKGNFPGRFSGRQFSNSRSEMNVSTLELGDSALYLCASSLGAVNTRELFFGEGSRLTVL.

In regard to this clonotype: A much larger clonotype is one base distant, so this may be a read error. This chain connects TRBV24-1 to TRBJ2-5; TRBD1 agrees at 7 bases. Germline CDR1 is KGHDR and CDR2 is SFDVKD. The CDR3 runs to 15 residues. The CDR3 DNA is TGTGCCACCAGTGACCCCTCGGACAGGTCGGAGACCCGGTACTTC. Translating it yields CATSDPSDRSETRYF.

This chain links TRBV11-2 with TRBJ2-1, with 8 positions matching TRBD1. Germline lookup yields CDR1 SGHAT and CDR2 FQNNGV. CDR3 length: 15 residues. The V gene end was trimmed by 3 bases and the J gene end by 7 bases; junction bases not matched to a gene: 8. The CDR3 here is CASSFSSDRANEQFF. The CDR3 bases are TGTGCCAGCAGCTTCTCTTCGGACAGGGCGAATGAGCAGTTCTTC.